Listed below are T cell receptor beta chains from one sample, sequenced in a study of T cells in Graves' hyperthyroidism and ophthalmopathy. One entry per CDR3 protein, called by TCRdb with MiXCR from the multiplex PCR reads. Of 530,000 or so distinct CDR3 sequences in the sample, 17% were seen once. Sequenced material: blood. These receptor sequences come from a woman aged 18-29 years with Graves' ophthalmopathy. Both conserved end residues are part of each CDR3. The D gene is left open where the match is weak. A clone size is listed for some rows: how often the clone was seen (once, few, many), or a class if it is expanded.

V: TRBV30
D: -
size: -
J: TRBJ1-5
DNA: TGTGCCTGGACCACAGGGCTGAGTCAGCCCCAGCATTTT
CDR3: CAWTTGLSQPQHF

V: TRBV30
D: -
size: many
J: TRBJ2-6
DNA: TGTGCCTGGAGTAAAGGGGCTGGGGCCAACGTCCTGACTTTC
CDR3: CAWSKGAGANVLTF

V: TRBV24-1
D: TRBD1
size: -
J: TRBJ1-5
DNA: TGTGCCACCATTGGACAGGGGGCACGGGGCAATCAGCCCCAGCATTTT
CDR3: CATIGQGARGNQPQHF

V: TRBV20-1
D: -
size: few
J: TRBJ1-2
DNA: TGCAGTGCTAGAGATCTGGGGGAAGAGGGCTATGGCTACACCTTC
CDR3: CSARDLGEEGYGYTF

V: TRBV19
D: -
size: -
J: TRBJ1-3
DNA: TGTGCCAGTATGAACAGACCCGGACTTGGAAACACCATATATTTT
CDR3: CASMNRPGLGNTIYF

V: TRBV6-1
D: -
size: few
J: TRBJ2-2
DNA: TGTGCCAGCAGTCGAAGTCGGCCGTATAACACCGGGGAGCTGTTTTTT
CDR3: CASSRSRPYNTGELFF

V: TRBV27
D: -
size: few
J: TRBJ2-5
DNA: TGTGCCAGCAGTTCGCTTGAGAGTCGGGCGACCCAGTACTTC
CDR3: CASSSLESRATQYF

V: TRBV7-9
D: TRBD1
size: many
J: TRBJ2-7
DNA: TGTGCCAGCAGCAAGCCCGGGACAGGGGCCTACGAGCAGTACTTC
CDR3: CASSKPGTGAYEQYF

V: TRBV13
D: -
size: many
J: TRBJ2-3
DNA: TGTGCCAGCAGCCCGGACCTCACAGATACGCAGTATTTT
CDR3: CASSPDLTDTQYF

V: TRBV29-1
D: -
size: -
J: TRBJ2-1
DNA: TGCAGCGTTCGGGACAACTCCTACAATGAGCAGTTCTTC
CDR3: CSVRDNSYNEQFF

V: TRBV27
D: -
size: few
J: TRBJ1-6
DNA: TGTGCCAGCAGTTTATTAAAGGGACCGACCTCTAATTCACCCCTCCACTTT
CDR3: CASSLLKGPTSNSPLHF

V: TRBV11-2
D: TRBD1
size: many
J: TRBJ2-5
DNA: TGTGCCAGCAGCTCAATAAGGACAGGGGGAGGTAAAAACTTC
CDR3: CASSSIRTGGGKNF

V: TRBV27
D: -
size: -
J: TRBJ2-2
DNA: TGTGCCAGCAGTTCCCCCGACTGGACCGGGGAGCTGTTTTTT
CDR3: CASSSPDWTGELFF

V: TRBV12-3/TRBV12-4
D: -
size: -
J: TRBJ1-4
DNA: TGTGCCAGCAGTTTACTTTCGGGGAATGAAAAACTGTTTTTT
CDR3: CASSLLSGNEKLFF

V: TRBV6-2/TRBV6-3
D: TRBD1
size: few
J: TRBJ1-3
DNA: TGTGCCAGCAGTGGGACAGTCTTCTCTGGAAACACCATATATTTT
CDR3: CASSGTVFSGNTIYF

V: TRBV28
D: -
size: -
J: TRBJ2-6
DNA: TGTGCCAGCAGCTTCCTGGGCTCTGGGGCCAACGTCCTGACTTTC
CDR3: CASSFLGSGANVLTF

V: TRBV3-1
D: -
size: many
J: TRBJ2-3
DNA: TGTGCCAGCCACCCCGGAGGGGTAGCGGATTACACAGATACGCAGTATTTT
CDR3: CASHPGGVADYTDTQYF

V: TRBV10-3
D: -
size: -
J: TRBJ1-6
DNA: TGTGCCATCAGCGAGAGAGAAAGCTCCTATAATTCACCCCTCCACTTT
CDR3: CAISERESSYNSPLHF

V: TRBV12-3/TRBV12-4
D: TRBD1
size: -
J: TRBJ1-6
DNA: TGTGCCAGCAGTACCGACAGGGGGGGGGGGACACCCCTCCACTTT
CDR3: CASSTDRGGGTPLHF

V: TRBV7-9
D: -
size: many
J: TRBJ1-1
DNA: TGTGCCAGCACCCTATCCCAGGGGATGAACACTGAAGCTTTCTTT
CDR3: CASTLSQGMNTEAFF

V: TRBV7-2
D: -
size: -
J: TRBJ2-2
DNA: TGTGCCAGCAGCTTGTCAGATTACACCGGGGAGCTGTTTTTT
CDR3: CASSLSDYTGELFF

V: TRBV7-2
D: TRBD1
size: -
J: TRBJ1-6
DNA: TGTGCCAGCAGCCCCTGGACAGGGAACTCCTATAATTCACCCCTCCACTTT
CDR3: CASSPWTGNSYNSPLHF

V: TRBV11-2
D: -
size: many
J: TRBJ2-5
DNA: TGTGCCAGCAGCTCTGTCCGGGGCCCAGGGACCCAGTACTTC
CDR3: CASSSVRGPGTQYF

V: TRBV11-2
D: TRBD2
size: few
J: TRBJ2-7
DNA: TGTGCCAGCAGCCAAGCGGGGGTTAGCTCCTACGAGCAGTACTTC
CDR3: CASSQAGVSSYEQYF

V: TRBV7-7
D: -
size: -
J: TRBJ2-2
DNA: TGTGCTAGCAGCCCAACCCTAGGGCAGTACACCGGGGAGCTGTTTTTT
CDR3: CASSPTLGQYTGELFF

V: TRBV5-8
D: -
size: -
J: TRBJ2-2
DNA: TGTGCCAGCAGCTTGGATGGATATACCGGGGAGCTGCTTTTT
CDR3: CASSLDGYTGELLF

V: TRBV15
D: -
size: many
J: TRBJ1-2
DNA: TGTGCCACCAGCAGAGATACGATTGGCTACACCTTC
CDR3: CATSRDTIGYTF

V: TRBV7-2
D: TRBD2
size: many
J: TRBJ2-7
DNA: TGTGCCAGCCGCTCTGGGCTAGCGGGAGACGAGCAGTACTTC
CDR3: CASRSGLAGDEQYF

V: TRBV27
D: -
size: many
J: TRBJ2-7
DNA: TGTGCCAGCAGTTTATTGGGGGGAGTCTACGAGCAGTACTTC
CDR3: CASSLLGGVYEQYF

V: TRBV7-2
D: -
size: many
J: TRBJ1-2
DNA: TGTGCCAGCAGCGGGGCAGGGGAGTCCTATGGCTACACCTTC
CDR3: CASSGAGESYGYTF

V: TRBV5-1
D: -
size: many
J: TRBJ2-7
DNA: TGCGCCAGCAGCTTGTACGGGGGCAACTCCTACGAGCAGTACTTC
CDR3: CASSLYGGNSYEQYF

V: TRBV12-3/TRBV12-4
D: -
size: few
J: TRBJ2-1
DNA: TGTGCCAGCAGTTTGTGGCCCGGCGGTGAGCAGTTCTTC
CDR3: CASSLWPGGEQFF

V: TRBV6-1
D: TRBD1
size: many
J: TRBJ2-3
DNA: TGTGCCAGCAGACCTGACAGGGGCCTCAGCACAGATACGCAGTATTTT
CDR3: CASRPDRGLSTDTQYF

V: TRBV6-1
D: -
size: -
J: TRBJ2-2
DNA: TGTGCCAGCAGTGATGGTCACCCCACCGGGGAGCTGTTTTTT
CDR3: CASSDGHPTGELFF

V: TRBV12-3/TRBV12-4
D: -
size: many
J: TRBJ1-2
DNA: TGTGCCAGCAGTTTACAGGGCACTGATTGGTATGGCTACACCTTC
CDR3: CASSLQGTDWYGYTF

V: TRBV7-8
D: -
size: many
J: TRBJ1-5
DNA: TGTGCCAGCAGCTCGCATAGCAATCAGCCCCAGCATTTT
CDR3: CASSSHSNQPQHF

V: TRBV29-1
D: TRBD2
size: few
J: TRBJ2-1
DNA: TGCACCACTATAGCGGGAGTCACCTACAATGAGCAGTTCTTC
CDR3: CTTIAGVTYNEQFF

V: TRBV7-9
D: -
size: few
J: TRBJ2-5
DNA: TGTGCCAGCAGCCCCCGCGGCGCAGAGACCCAGTACTTC
CDR3: CASSPRGAETQYF

V: TRBV6-1
D: -
size: many
J: TRBJ2-7
DNA: TGTGCCAGCAGTGTCTACTTCGAGCAGTACTTC
CDR3: CASSVYFEQYF

V: TRBV30
D: TRBD1
size: many
J: TRBJ1-5
DNA: TGTGCCTGGAGTGGAGAGACAGGGAATTTGAAGCCCCAGCATTTT
CDR3: CAWSGETGNLKPQHF

V: TRBV11-2
D: -
size: -
J: TRBJ2-3
DNA: TGTGCCAGCAGCCCTAATTGGCCTCCTAACACAGATACGCAGTATTTT
CDR3: CASSPNWPPNTDTQYF

V: TRBV4-2
D: TRBD2
size: few
J: TRBJ2-1
DNA: TGTGCCAGCAGCCAAGACGGGACTAGCGGGAACAATGAGCAGTTCTTC
CDR3: CASSQDGTSGNNEQFF

V: TRBV19
D: TRBD1
size: -
J: TRBJ1-1
DNA: TGTGCCAGTAGTAGGACAGGGGCCCTTGAAGCTTTCTTT
CDR3: CASSRTGALEAFF

V: TRBV15
D: -
size: few
J: TRBJ2-3
DNA: TGTGCCACCAGCAGAGATCAGCGGACCACAGATACGCAGTATTTT
CDR3: CATSRDQRTTDTQYF

V: TRBV7-8
D: -
size: few
J: TRBJ2-1
DNA: TGTGCCAGCAGCTTGTTTAGCGGATCCTACAATGAGCAGTTCTTC
CDR3: CASSLFSGSYNEQFF

V: TRBV4-1
D: TRBD1
size: few
J: TRBJ1-1
DNA: TGCGCCAGCAGCCAATACAGGGGGCTTAACCCTGAAGCTTTCTTT
CDR3: CASSQYRGLNPEAFF

V: TRBV5-6
D: -
size: -
J: TRBJ1-2
DNA: TGTGCCAGCAGCCCTTATCCTCGCGGAGGGGGATACTATGGCTACACCTTC
CDR3: CASSPYPRGGGYYGYTF

V: TRBV6-4
D: TRBD1
size: -
J: TRBJ2-6
DNA: TGTGCCAGCAGTACAGGGGGCGCTGGGGCCAACGTCCTGACTTTC
CDR3: CASSTGGAGANVLTF

V: TRBV27
D: -
size: many
J: TRBJ2-1
DNA: TGTGCCAGCAGCTATGGGGTTCGTACCTACAATGAGCAGTTCTTC
CDR3: CASSYGVRTYNEQFF

V: TRBV12-3/TRBV12-4
D: -
size: many
J: TRBJ2-7
DNA: TGTGCCAGCAGTACTAGGTACACCTCCTACGAGCAGTACTTC
CDR3: CASSTRYTSYEQYF

V: TRBV30
D: TRBD1
size: -
J: TRBJ2-3
DNA: TGTGCCTGGAGTGGTCTTCTATCTCCGGGACAGAGCACAGATACGCAGTATTTT
CDR3: CAWSGLLSPGQSTDTQYF

V: TRBV27
D: TRBD1
size: few
J: TRBJ1-2
DNA: TGTGCCAGCAGTAGCCTGGGACAGGAACTTAACTATGGCTACACCTTC
CDR3: CASSSLGQELNYGYTF

V: TRBV10-3
D: -
size: -
J: TRBJ2-2
DNA: TGTGCCATCAGTGAGTCGGGACTCTTGACCGGGGAGCTGTTTTTT
CDR3: CAISESGLLTGELFF

V: TRBV19
D: -
size: -
J: TRBJ1-3
DNA: TGTGCCAGTAGTATCGGCAGGACGACTGGAAACACCATATATTTT
CDR3: CASSIGRTTGNTIYF

V: TRBV28
D: -
size: many
J: TRBJ1-6
DNA: TGTGCCAGCAGCACCGGGCTTTCCTCACCCCTCCACTTT
CDR3: CASSTGLSSPLHF